Listed below are T cell receptor beta chains from one sample, sequenced in a study of shared clonotypes between healthy human individuals. Using immunoSEQ multiplex PCR, the repertoire was profiled, and TCRdb retains in-frame clones only, with some absent. This sample yields around 350,000 clones, of which more than 60% are seen a single time; 8% to 13% belongs to the top ten. The source material was memory CD4+ T cells sorted from blood. All receptors come from a man aged 25-40 years in good health. CDR3s include the opening cysteine and the closing phenylalanine or tryptophan. The D gene is left open where the match is weak. Where a row states a size, it is once, few, many or the class of an expanded clone; other rows omit it.

j_call v_call d_call clone_size cdr3_nt cdr3_aa
TRBJ2-1 TRBV5-1 TRBD2 . TGCGCCAGCAGCTTGGTTGGGCTAGCGGAAGACAATGAGCAGTTCTTC CASSLVGLAEDNEQFF
TRBJ2-1 TRBV5-1 TRBD1 . TGCGCCAGCAGCCGATCGGGACAGGGGAATTACAATGAGCAGTTCTTC CASSRSGQGNYNEQFF
TRBJ1-1 TRBV18 . . TGTGCCAGCTCACCCGACAAGAACACTGAAGCTTTCTTT CASSPDKNTEAFF
TRBJ2-7 TRBV9 . once TGTGCCAGCAGCGCCCGGACTATTACCGAGCAGTACTTC CASSARTITEQYF
TRBJ2-7 TRBV5-1 . once TGCGCCAGCAGCCGAGAACCGGCACCGTCCTACGAGCAGTACTTC CASSREPAPSYEQYF
TRBJ2-7 TRBV9 TRBD2 . TGTGCCAGCAGCGTAGGGCCCCAGACTAGCGGTTACGAGCAGTACTTC CASSVGPQTSGYEQYF
TRBJ1-1 TRBV9 . . TGTGCCAGCAGCGTAGACGGAGGGAACACTGAAGCTTTCTTT CASSVDGGNTEAFF
TRBJ2-7 TRBV15 TRBD1 . TGTGCCACCAGCAGAAAAGGACAGGGGTACGAGCAGTACTTC CATSRKGQGYEQYF
TRBJ1-4 TRBV27 . . TGTGCCAGCAGTCCCTCGACAGTCTTCTCGACTAATGAAAAACTGTTTTTT CASSPSTVFSTNEKLFF
TRBJ1-4 TRBV5-1 . . TGCGCCAGCAGCTTGGAAGTCGGTATAAATGAAAAACTGTTTTTT CASSLEVGINEKLFF
TRBJ2-7 TRBV19 . . TGTGCCAGTAGTATTGGAACACCTTACGAGCAGTACTTC CASSIGTPYEQYF
TRBJ1-1 TRBV11-2 . . TGTGCCAGCAGCTTAATTATGAACACTGAAGCTTTCTTT CASSLIMNTEAFF
TRBJ2-5 TRBV5-1 . few TGCGCCAGCAGCGGCTACAGGGCGTCGGAGACCCAGTACTTC CASSGYRASETQYF
TRBJ2-7 TRBV28 . . TGTGCCAGCAGGGGCCCGGGGGGCAGGGGGCACCAGTACTTC CASRGPGGRGHQYF
TRBJ2-2 TRBV5-6 . . TGTGCCAGCAGCTTCCGAGGCGACAGTTCTTTTTTCTTGCCCGGGGAGCTGTTTTTT CASSFRGDSSFFLPGELFF
TRBJ2-6 TRBV9 TRBD1 few TGTGCCAGCAGCCCCCAAAGGAGCAGGGGGAGCTCTGGGGCCAACGTCCTGACTTTC CASSPQRSRGSSGANVLTF